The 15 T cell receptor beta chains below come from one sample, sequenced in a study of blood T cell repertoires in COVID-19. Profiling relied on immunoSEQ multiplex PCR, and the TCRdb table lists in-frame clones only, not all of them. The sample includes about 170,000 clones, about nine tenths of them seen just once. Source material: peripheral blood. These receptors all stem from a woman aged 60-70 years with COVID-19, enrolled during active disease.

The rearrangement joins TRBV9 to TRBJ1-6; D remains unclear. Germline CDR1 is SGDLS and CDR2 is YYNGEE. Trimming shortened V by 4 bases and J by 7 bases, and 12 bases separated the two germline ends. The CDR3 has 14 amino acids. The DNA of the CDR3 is TGTGCCAGCAGCCCCCGACTGGCCAATTCACCCCTCCACTTT. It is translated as CASSPRLANSPLHF.

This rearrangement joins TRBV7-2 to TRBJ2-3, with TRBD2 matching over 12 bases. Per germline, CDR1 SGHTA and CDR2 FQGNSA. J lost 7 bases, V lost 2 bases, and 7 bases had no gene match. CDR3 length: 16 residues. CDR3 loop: CASSLSPLAGGNTQYF. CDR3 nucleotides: TGTGCCAGCAGCTTATCCCCCCTAGCGGGAGGGAATACGCAGTATTTT.

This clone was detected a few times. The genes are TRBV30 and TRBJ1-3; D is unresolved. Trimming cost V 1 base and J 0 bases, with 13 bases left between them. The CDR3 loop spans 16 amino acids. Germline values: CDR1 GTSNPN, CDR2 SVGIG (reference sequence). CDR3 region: CAWSAGRQHSGNTIYF. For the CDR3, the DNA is TGTGCCTGGAGTGCTGGCAGGCAACACTCTGGAAACACCATATATTTT. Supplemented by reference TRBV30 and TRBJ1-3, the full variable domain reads SQTIHQWPATLVQPVGSPLSLECTVEGTSNPNLYWYRQAAGRGLQLLFYSVGIGQISSEVPQNLSASRPQDRQFILSSKKLLLSDSGFYLCAWSAGRQHSGNTIYFGEGSWLTVV.

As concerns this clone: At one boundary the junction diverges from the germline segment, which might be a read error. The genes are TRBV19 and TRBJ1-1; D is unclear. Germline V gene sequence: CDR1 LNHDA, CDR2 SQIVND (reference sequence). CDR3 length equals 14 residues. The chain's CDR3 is CASSINRLNTEAFF. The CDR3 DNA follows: TGTGCCAGCAGTATAAACAGATTGAACACTGAAGCTTTCTTT.

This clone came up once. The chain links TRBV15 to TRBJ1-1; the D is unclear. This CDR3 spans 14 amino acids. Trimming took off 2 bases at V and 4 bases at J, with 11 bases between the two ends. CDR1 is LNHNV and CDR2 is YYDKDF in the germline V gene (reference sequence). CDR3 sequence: CATSRTGLGTEAFF. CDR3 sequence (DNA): TGTGCCACCAGCAGAACGGGGTTGGGCACTGAAGCTTTCTTT. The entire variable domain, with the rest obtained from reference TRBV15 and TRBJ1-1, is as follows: DAMVIQNPRYQVTQFGKPVTLSCSQTLNHNVMYWYQQKSSQAPKLLFHYYDKDFNNEADTPDNFQSRRPNTSFCFLDIRSPGLGDTAMYLCATSRTGLGTEAFFGQGTRLTVV.

The CDR3, as DNA: TGCGCCAGCAGCGGGAGGAGGGCCGCGGGAGATACGCAGTATTTT. It encodes CASSGRRAAGDTQYF. V gene TRBV5-1 combines with J gene TRBJ2-3, with D perhaps TRBD2 (6 bases). Germline values: CDR1 SGHRS, CDR2 YFSETQ. The CDR3 totals 15 residues. V was trimmed by 4 bases and J by 5 bases, leaving 17 bases between them.

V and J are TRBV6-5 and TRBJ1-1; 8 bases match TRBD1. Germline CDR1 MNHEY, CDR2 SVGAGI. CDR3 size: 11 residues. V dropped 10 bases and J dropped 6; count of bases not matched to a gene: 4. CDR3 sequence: CATYRGAEAFF. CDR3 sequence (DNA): TGTGCCACATACAGGGGGGCTGAAGCTTTCTTT.

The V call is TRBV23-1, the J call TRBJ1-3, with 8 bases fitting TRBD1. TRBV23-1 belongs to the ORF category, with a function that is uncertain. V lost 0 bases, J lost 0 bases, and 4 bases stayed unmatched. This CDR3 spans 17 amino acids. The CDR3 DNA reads TGCGCCAGCAGTCAATCCAGGGACAGGAGCTCTGGAAACACCATATATTTT. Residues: CASSQSRDRSSGNTIYF.

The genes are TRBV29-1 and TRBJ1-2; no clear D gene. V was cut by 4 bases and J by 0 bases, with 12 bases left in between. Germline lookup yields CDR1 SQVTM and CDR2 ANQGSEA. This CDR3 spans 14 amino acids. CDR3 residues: CSVVPRLANYGYTF. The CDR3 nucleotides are TGCAGCGTTGTACCCAGGCTTGCTAACTATGGCTACACCTTC.

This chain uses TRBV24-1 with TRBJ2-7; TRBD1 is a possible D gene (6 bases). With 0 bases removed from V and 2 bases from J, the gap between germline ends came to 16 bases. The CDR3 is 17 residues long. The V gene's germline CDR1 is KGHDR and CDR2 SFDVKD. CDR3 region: CATSDLQGLRGAYEQYF. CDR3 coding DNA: TGTGCCACCAGTGATTTGCAAGGTCTCAGGGGTGCCTACGAGCAGTACTTC.

CDR3 sequence (DNA): TGTGCCAGCAGCCCTAGCGGGTTGTACGAGCAGTACTTC. This encodes CASSPSGLYEQYF. The chain employs TRBV9 and TRBJ2-7, with 8 bases that match TRBD2. The CDR3 is 13 residues long. Trimming removed 4 bases from V and 4 bases from J; junction bases left unmatched: 4. The germline V gene encodes CDR1 SGDLS and CDR2 YYNGEE.

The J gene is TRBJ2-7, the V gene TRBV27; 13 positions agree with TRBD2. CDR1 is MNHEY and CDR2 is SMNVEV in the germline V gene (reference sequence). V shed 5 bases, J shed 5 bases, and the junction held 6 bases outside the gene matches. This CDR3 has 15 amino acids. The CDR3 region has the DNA TGTGCCAGCAGTCTCGGGACTAGCGGGGTCCACGAGCAGTACTTC. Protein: CASSLGTSGVHEQYF.

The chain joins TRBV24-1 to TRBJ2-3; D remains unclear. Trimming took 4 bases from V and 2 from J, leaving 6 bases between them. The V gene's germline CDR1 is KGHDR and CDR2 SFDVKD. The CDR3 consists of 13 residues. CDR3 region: CATSESYTDTQYF. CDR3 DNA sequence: TGTGCCACCAGTGAATCTTACACAGATACGCAGTATTTT.

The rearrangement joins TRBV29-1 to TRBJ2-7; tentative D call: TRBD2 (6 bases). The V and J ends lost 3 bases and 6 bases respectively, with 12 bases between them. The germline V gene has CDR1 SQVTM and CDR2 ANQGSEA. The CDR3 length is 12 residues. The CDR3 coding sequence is TGCAGCGTTGACGGGAGACTAGGCGAGCAGTACTTC. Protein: CSVDGRLGEQYF.

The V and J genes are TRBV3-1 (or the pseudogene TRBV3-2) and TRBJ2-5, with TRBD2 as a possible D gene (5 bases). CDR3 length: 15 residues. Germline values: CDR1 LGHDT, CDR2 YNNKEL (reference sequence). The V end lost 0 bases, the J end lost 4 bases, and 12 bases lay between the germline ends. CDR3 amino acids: CASSQDAPRGETQYF. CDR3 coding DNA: TGTGCCAGCAGCCAAGACGCCCCCCGGGGAGAGACCCAGTACTTC.